This TCR beta chain was sequenced during a study of beta chain features in type 1 diabetes. Study as a whole: Over all samples combined, 107,917,701 sorted cells were examined. General study findings and limits: All four CD4+ subsets of Type 1 diabetes patients contained TCRB CDR3s that were moderately but significantly shorter.

Expressed TCRB transcripts were sequenced, since all the RNA that had been isolated was reverse transcribed. Sequencing was performed with immunoSEQ multiplex PCR; in TCRdb, only in-frame clones are kept and a portion is missing. The table lists approximately 52,000 clones, about 64% of them singletons. Looked up from germline, CDR1 is KGHSH and CDR2 is LQKENI. The CDR3 has 18 amino acids. After removal of 0 bases from V and 0 bases from J, the junction contained 8 bases not matched to a gene. Comments on this clone: Its target is unknown.

This clonotype was sampled from a woman in her 30s with type 1 diabetes. Sequencing input: stem cell memory CD4+ T cells from blood. V gene TRBV18 combines with J gene TRBJ2-3; 8 nucleotides align to TRBD2. The CDR3 DNA sequence: TGTGCCAGCTCACCACCGGGGCTAGCGGGCCCTAGCACAGATACGCAGTATTTT. Translation gives CASSPPGLAGPSTDTQYF.